The 28 T cell receptor beta chains listed next were all sequenced from one sample in a study of OX40 agonist ivuxolimab in advanced cancers. Sequencing used immunoSEQ multiplex PCR; TCRdb keeps in-frame clones, though not all of them. Among around 62,000 clones listed, about 89% were seen once. The sequences come from CD4+ or CD8+ T cells sorted from blood, collected in a trial of the OX40 agonist ivuxolimab. The receptors stem from an adult with an advanced solid tumor such as melanoma, head and neck, liver or kidney cancer.

This chain links TRBV6-5 with TRBJ1-1, with TRBD1 matching 7 bases. The CDR3 has 13 residues. CDR1 is MNHEY, CDR2 SVGAGI, per germline. J gave up 9 bases and V 2 bases, and 6 bases lay outside the gene matches. The CDR3 protein is CASSYTGQSKAFF. The CDR3 coding sequence is TGTGCCAGCAGTTACACGGGACAGTCAAAAGCTTTCTTT.

The rearrangement joins TRBV7-8 to TRBJ2-1, with 11 positions matching TRBD2. Germline CDR1 reads SGHVS; CDR2 reads FQNEAQ. Germline trimming cut 5 bases from V and 13 bases from J; bases unmatched to any gene: 7. The CDR3 loop spans 13 amino acids. CDR3 DNA sequence: TGTGCCAGCAGCGTCGGGACTAGCGGCAATCAGTTCTTC. Amino acids: CASSVGTSGNQFF.

The chain has TRBV9 and TRBJ2-3; 8 bases align to TRBD2. The ends lost 6 bases at V and 1 base at J; junction bases unmatched: 1. Germline lookup yields CDR1 SGDLS and CDR2 YYNGEE. The CDR3 totals 13 residues. The DNA of the CDR3 is TGTGCCAGCACCGGGGGGGGCACAGATACGCAGTATTTT. Translated, it gives CASTGGGTDTQYF.

This clone has just one count. V gene TRBV28 combines with J gene TRBJ1-5; D not resolved. The CDR3 sequence is 11 residues long. In germline, CDR1 is MDHEN, CDR2 SYDVKM. V was pared by 5 bases and J by 9 bases, with 8 bases between. CDR3 sequence reads: CASSTAWPQHF. The CDR3 nucleotides read TGTGCCAGCAGTACCGCATGGCCCCAGCATTTT.

The rearrangement joins TRBV5-1 to TRBJ1-2; tentatively, D is TRBD1 (6 bases). V was shortened by 4 bases and J by 4 bases, with 14 bases between the two germline ends. The germline V gene encodes CDR1 SGHRS and CDR2 YFSETQ. The CDR3 is 14 residues long. CDR3 in amino acids: CASSPGGGSYGYTF. The DNA for the CDR3 is TGCGCCAGCAGCCCCGGAGGGGGAAGCTATGGCTACACCTTC.

The V and J genes are TRBV19 and TRBJ2-7, with 9 bases that match TRBD1. The germline V gene encodes CDR1 LNHDA and CDR2 SQIVND (reference sequence). Trimming cost V 6 bases and J 0 bases; bases outside gene matches: 6. CDR3 length equals 15 residues. The CDR3: CASRPGTGSSYEQYF. CDR3 in DNA: TGTGCCAGTAGACCTGGGACAGGGAGCTCCTACGAGCAGTACTTC.

The V gene is TRBV7-8, the J gene TRBJ2-5; D is undetermined. Per germline, CDR1 SGHVS and CDR2 FQNEAQ. The CDR3 consists of 12 residues. V was cut by 2 bases and J by 6 bases, with 7 bases left in between. CDR3 loop: CASSLQIQTQYF. In nucleotides, the CDR3 is TGTGCCAGCAGCTTACAGATCCAGACCCAGTACTTC.

The rearrangement links TRBV27 to TRBJ2-3; D might be TRBD1 (5 bases). The V end was cut by 6 bases, the J end by 5 bases, with 9 bases between. The CDR3 runs to 12 residues. Germline CDR1 reads MNHEY; CDR2 reads SMNVEV (reference sequence). This CDR3 reads CASSHDRDTQYF. The DNA for the CDR3 is TGTGCCAGCAGCCACGACAGAGATACGCAGTATTTT.

This chain connects TRBV5-4 to TRBJ2-3; 8 positions match TRBD2. Looked up from germline, CDR1 is SGHNT and CDR2 is YYREEE (reference sequence). The length of the CDR3 is 15 residues. Unmatched junction bases numbered 9, after V lost 3 bases and J lost 6 bases. CDR3 protein: CASSSPGGPRDTQYF. DNA of the CDR3: TGTGCCAGCAGCTCTCCGGGAGGGCCGAGGGATACGCAGTATTTT.

This chain joins TRBV7-2 and TRBJ2-1; TRBD2 aligns across 7 bases. Per germline, CDR1 SGHTA and CDR2 FQGNSA. The CDR3 is 13 amino acids. Trimming cost V 5 bases and J 12 bases; bases outside gene matches: 10. The CDR3 nucleotides are TGTGCCAGCAGCCGGGGACTACGCAACGGGCAGTTCTTC. This codes for CASSRGLRNGQFF.

The V and J genes are TRBV28 and TRBJ2-7; D gene uncertain. The CDR3 is made up of 14 amino acids. In germline, CDR1 is MDHEN, CDR2 SYDVKM. Trimming took 5 bases from V and 2 from J, leaving 13 bases between them. The CDR3 loop is CASSVPGDPYEQYF. The CDR3 DNA sequence: TGTGCCAGCAGTGTCCCGGGTGACCCCTACGAGCAGTACTTC.

This clone was recorded only once. The chain combines TRBV11-2 with TRBJ2-2, with a weak D call TRBD2 (5 bases). The germline CDR1 and CDR2 sequences are SGHAT and FQNNGV. Trimming cost V 5 bases and J 1 base, with 8 bases left between them. There are 14 residues in the CDR3. The chain's CDR3 is CASSKGGNTGELFF. CDR3 in DNA: TGTGCCAGCAGCAAAGGAGGGAACACCGGGGAGCTGTTTTTT.

This clone appeared a single time. The chain links TRBV25-1 to TRBJ1-2; a weak D match, TRBD1 (6 bases). Trimming shortened V by 4 bases and J by 4 bases, and 10 bases separated the two germline ends. The CDR3 spans 13 residues. The germline V gene encodes CDR1 MGHDK and CDR2 SYGVNS. This CDR3 is CASSVTGTYGYTF. The CDR3 region has the DNA TGTGCCAGCAGTGTAACAGGGACCTATGGCTACACCTTC.

The chain links TRBV7-8 to TRBJ2-4; TRBD2 matches at 11 bases. With 5 bases clipped from V and 0 bases from J, the junction kept 9 bases outside the gene matches. The CDR3 covers 18 residues. Germline-derived CDR1 and CDR2 are SGHVS and FQNEAQ. The CDR3 loop is CASSPQRLAGGAKNIQYF. The CDR3 nucleotides are TGTGCCAGCAGCCCCCAAAGGCTAGCGGGAGGAGCCAAAAACATTCAGTACTTC.

This clone was counted a single time. The chain combines TRBV20-1 with TRBJ2-3, with unresolved D. The germline V and J ends were trimmed by 6 bases and 6 bases, with 10 bases remaining between them. Germline CDR1 reads DFQATT; CDR2 reads SNEGSKA (reference sequence). This CDR3 has 11 residues. The CDR3 protein is CSATLGDTQYF. In DNA form, the CDR3 reads TGCAGTGCCACGCTGGGGGATACGCAGTATTTT.

This chain links TRBV27 with TRBJ2-6; D gene unclear. Germline lookup yields CDR1 MNHEY and CDR2 SMNVEV (reference sequence). V was pared by 11 bases and J by 0 bases, with 14 bases between. The length of the CDR3 is 15 residues. CDR3 nucleotide sequence: TGTGCCGGGAAGGTAGCCTACTCTGGGGCCAACGTCCTGACTTTC. It codes for CAGKVAYSGANVLTF.

This clone was observed a single time. This chain links TRBV27 with TRBJ2-1; TRBD2 matches 7 bases. This CDR3 contains 15 residues. Germline V gene data show CDR1 as MNHEY and CDR2 as SMNVEV (reference sequence). J was trimmed by 5 bases and V by 3 bases; bases with no gene match: 7. CDR3 in amino acids: CASSFGLVSHNEQFF. CDR3 nucleotides: TGTGCCAGCAGTTTTGGACTAGTTAGCCACAATGAGCAGTTCTTC.

This chain connects TRBV5-8 to TRBJ2-7, with TRBD2 as a possible D gene (5 bases). This CDR3 contains 15 residues. V lost 0 bases, J lost 2 bases, and 12 bases lay in between. Germline V gene data show CDR1 as SGHTS and CDR2 as YDEGEE. CDR3 protein: CASSLGEGATYEQYF. Here the CDR3 DNA reads TGTGCCAGCAGCTTGGGTGAGGGAGCAACCTACGAGCAGTACTTC.

The genes are TRBV7-9 and TRBJ1-5; D not resolved. Trimming took 5 bases from V and 5 from J, leaving 16 bases between them. The CDR3 contains 15 residues. Germline CDR1 reads SEHNR; CDR2 reads FQNEAQ (reference sequence). This chain's CDR3 is CASSPMGREDQPQHF. The DNA for the CDR3 is TGTGCCAGCAGCCCCATGGGCCGAGAAGATCAGCCCCAGCATTTT.

This chain joins TRBV21-1 and TRBJ2-4; TRBD1 reflects the table's D call only, with no check against the DNA. TRBV21-1 is marked as a pseudogene. The CDR3 is 16 residues long. CDR3 residues: CASSKGDREKENIQYF. The CDR3 DNA reads as TGTGCCAGCAGCAAAGGGGACAGGGAGAAGGAAAACATTCAGTACTTC.

In its sample, this clone is medium-sized (0.01 to 0.1%). J is TRBJ2-7 and V is TRBV2; 11 bases match TRBD2. Germline V CDR1 and CDR2: SNHLY, FYNNEI. This CDR3 contains 15 residues. Trimming cost V 6 bases and J 5 bases; bases outside gene matches: 9. CDR3: CASREYLAGGDEQYF. The CDR3, as DNA: TGTGCCAGCAGGGAGTATCTAGCGGGAGGTGACGAGCAGTACTTC.

The genes are TRBV28 and TRBJ2-7; D perhaps matches TRBD1 (6 bases). This CDR3 is built from 24 residues. Trimming pared 2 bases from V and 2 bases from J, leaving 40 bases between. Germline V gene data show CDR1 as MDHEN and CDR2 as SYDVKM. CDR3 sequence reads: CASSLIHGWYSPTETRDITYEQYF. The DNA of the CDR3 is TGTGCCAGCAGTTTAATTCACGGGTGGTATTCACCCACAGAAACCCGGGACATAACCTACGAGCAGTACTTC.

In this sample, this clone turned up once. The rearrangement uses TRBV2 and TRBJ1-2; D unresolved. The length of the CDR3 is 15 residues. V shed 2 bases and J shed 8 bases, with 18 bases lying between them. The germline CDR1 and CDR2 sequences are SNHLY and FYNNEI. The CDR3 spells CASSENPGAPGGYTF. The CDR3 region has the DNA TGTGCCAGCAGTGAAAATCCCGGAGCCCCGGGGGGCTACACCTTC.

This chain connects TRBV29-1 to TRBJ1-1; D unclear. V was pared by 1 base and J by 5 bases, with 14 bases between. The CDR3 has 14 residues. Germline CDR1 is SQVTM and CDR2 is ANQGSEA. CDR3 region: CSVEVLGLGTEAFF. The CDR3 coding sequence is TGCAGCGTTGAAGTTTTGGGCTTGGGAACTGAAGCTTTCTTT.

This chain uses TRBV9 with TRBJ2-5; 9 nucleotides agree with TRBD1. CDR1 is SGDLS, CDR2 YYNGEE, per germline. Trimming cost V 0 bases and J 7 bases; bases outside gene matches: 4. This CDR3 spans 14 amino acids. CDR3 DNA: TGTGCCAGCAGCGTAGACAGGGGGCTGGGGACCCAGTACTTC. Its translation: CASSVDRGLGTQYF.

The chain carries TRBV5-8 and TRBJ2-7, with D perhaps TRBD2 (5 bases). Germline V gives CDR1 SGHTS, CDR2 YDEGEE. V shed 6 bases and J shed 3 bases, with 10 bases lying between them. This CDR3 region has 12 residues. The CDR3 nucleotides are TGTGCCAGCACCCGCCGGGGCTACGAGCAGTACTTC. It encodes CASTRRGYEQYF.

This chain connects TRBV7-9 to TRBJ2-2; no firm D call. This CDR3 comprises 13 residues. V dropped 3 bases and J dropped 8 bases, with 10 bases sitting between them. Germline assignment: CDR1 SEHNR and CDR2 FQNEAQ (reference sequence). The CDR3 DNA reads TGTGCCAGCAGCTTGACGACGGCGGGGGAGCTGTTTTTT. The encoded protein is CASSLTTAGELFF.

V is TRBV2 and J is TRBJ2-2; 8 bases are shared with TRBD2. With 7 bases clipped from V and 6 bases from J, the junction kept 7 bases outside the gene matches. The CDR3 runs 14 residues. Germline V CDR1 and CDR2: SNHLY, FYNNEI. The CDR3 DNA reads TGTGCCAGCACCCCCGGGAGGGGGGCCGGGGAGCTGTTTTTT. It translates to CASTPGRGAGELFF.